The 14 T cell receptor beta chains below were found in one sample sequenced in a study of spatial heterogeneity in lung cancer. Sample time point: sample taken at primary tumor resection. Unsorted whole RNA from tumor, nontumor lung or frozen PBMC underwent sequencing. TCRdb processed the 5' RACE reads anew with MiXCR; each CDR3 protein has one entry. The sample shows 30,000 or so distinct CDR3 sequences, roughly 8.4% of them seen only once. This specimen consisted of PBMCs, obtained at surgery. The receptors come from a female donor with early-stage non-small cell lung cancer.

In its sample, this clonotype was seen many times. The gene calls are TRBV5-6 and TRBJ2-2; D might be TRBD2 (6 bases). Trimming pared 2 bases from V and 5 bases from J, leaving 10 bases between. The germline V gene encodes CDR1 SGHDT and CDR2 YYEEEE. The CDR3 has 14 residues. CDR3 residues: CASSLGGLTGELFF. The CDR3 DNA follows: TGTGCCAGCAGCTTAGGAGGGTTAACCGGGGAGCTGTTTTTT.

Ten or more counts support this clonotype. V usage is TRBV29-1 and J usage is TRBJ2-6, with D unclear. The CDR3 covers 14 residues. Germline CDR1 reads SQVTM; CDR2 reads ANQGSEA. V was trimmed by 6 bases and J by 0 bases, leaving 9 bases between them. CDR3 residues: CSVRRSSGANVLTF. The CDR3 DNA reads TGCAGCGTGAGACGAAGCTCTGGGGCCAACGTCCTGACTTTC.

This clonotype appeared many times. The rearrangement links TRBV27 to TRBJ2-6; 8 nucleotides match TRBD1. Germline V lookup: CDR1 MNHEY, CDR2 SMNVEV (reference sequence). Trimming took 8 bases from V and 0 from J; bases not matched to a gene: 6. The CDR3 is 16 amino acids. CDR3 sequence (DNA): TGTGCCAGCGCCCCAGGGGGCGGCTCTGGGGCCAACGTCCTGACTTTC. Amino acids: CASAPGGGSGANVLTF.

This clonotype was seen many times. The J gene is TRBJ1-1, the V gene TRBV16; no firm D call. This CDR3 is 15 amino acids long. With 4 bases removed from V and 5 bases from J, the gap between germline ends came to 17 bases. In germline, CDR1 is KGHSY, CDR2 FQNENV. CDR3 residues: CASSLTRIVGTEAFF. CDR3 coding DNA: TGTGCCAGCAGCCTGACTAGGATAGTAGGGACTGAAGCTTTCTTT.

This clonotype was recorded at least ten times. The chain joins TRBV24-1 to TRBJ2-3, with D perhaps given as TRBD1 or TRBD2 (5 bases each). Trimming stripped 5 bases from V and 3 bases from J, with 14 bases between. CDR1 is KGHDR and CDR2 is SFDVKD in the germline V gene. This CDR3 contains 15 residues. The CDR3 nucleotides read TGTGCCACCAGTGGGAGGTCGGCAGGGACAGATACGCAGTATTTT. It is translated as CATSGRSAGTDTQYF.

This clonotype was detected ten times or more. The CDR3 DNA follows: TGCGCCAGCAGCTTGGGGCAGGTAGCCTACCCAAAGAATGAGCAGTTCTTC. It specifies CASSLGQVAYPKNEQFF. This chain joins TRBV5-1 and TRBJ2-1; D is ambiguous. The length of the CDR3 is 17 residues. Germline-derived CDR1 and CDR2 are SGHRS and YFSETQ. Deletions cut 0 bases from V and 7 bases from J, with 20 bases between.

This clonotype was seen ten or more times. The chain joins TRBV20-1 to TRBJ2-4, with TRBD2 identical over 7 bases. CDR3 length: 14 residues. In germline, CDR1 is DFQATT, CDR2 SNEGSKA (reference sequence). The V segment lost 4 bases and the J segment 2 bases; nucleotides outside the gene matches: 5. DNA of the CDR3: TGCAGTGCTAAGACGGGACTACCCAAAAACATTCAGTACTTC. It translates to CSAKTGLPKNIQYF.

This clonotype has ten or more counts. The chain links TRBV19 to TRBJ2-1; 13 positions match TRBD2. CDR1 and CDR2 from the germline V gene are LNHDA and SQIVND (reference sequence). The length of the CDR3 is 21 residues. The V segment lost 4 bases and the J segment 0 bases; nucleotides outside the gene matches: 15. CDR3 region: CASSKSGLAGPFSGSYNEQFF. CDR3 bases: TGTGCCAGTAGTAAATCGGGACTAGCGGGACCCTTCTCCGGCTCCTACAATGAGCAGTTCTTC.

This clonotype was counted ten times or more. The chain has TRBV15 and TRBJ2-3; no clear D gene. The V and J ends lost 7 bases and 0 bases respectively, with 14 bases between them. The germline CDR1 and CDR2 sequences are LNHNV and YYDKDF (reference sequence). The CDR3 has 15 amino acids. CDR3 in DNA: TGTGCCACCACTCTAAGGGCAGCTAGCACAGATACGCAGTATTTT. Protein sequence: CATTLRAASTDTQYF.

In this sample, this clonotype turned up many times. J is TRBJ2-1 and V is TRBV7-9, with D tentatively TRBD2 (5 bases). V was trimmed by 6 bases and J by 5 bases, leaving 17 bases between them. Germline-derived CDR1 and CDR2 are SEHNR and FQNEAQ (reference sequence). CDR3 length equals 15 residues. CDR3 protein: CASSYLSTNDNEQFF. The CDR3 coding sequence is TGTGCCAGCAGTTACCTCTCGACTAACGACAATGAGCAGTTCTTC.

This clonotype occurred many times. Relative to the germline gene, one junction end is altered; a read error may explain this. The rearrangement uses TRBV20-1 and TRBJ2-5; 7 positions match TRBD1. The CDR3 runs to 12 residues. The germline gives CDR1 DFQATT, CDR2 SNEGSKA (reference sequence). The CDR3, as DNA: TGCAGTGCCAGAGGGGGCTCAGAGACCCAGTACTTC. Translation: CSARGGSETQYF.

This clonotype was picked up many times. CDR3 amino acids: CASSSSLTGDPYEQYF. In DNA, the CDR3 is TGTGCCAGCAGCTCGTCGTTGACAGGCGACCCCTACGAGCAGTACTTC. The chain links TRBV7-6 to TRBJ2-7; maybe TRBD1 (6 bases). This CDR3 region has 16 residues. V was pared by 4 bases and J by 2 bases, with 18 bases between. CDR1 is SGHVS and CDR2 is FNYEAQ in the germline V gene.

This clonotype has only a few counts. The chain has TRBV20-1 and TRBJ1-5; D is undetermined. V lost 6 bases to trimming and J lost 7 bases, with 19 bases between them. Germline lookup yields CDR1 DFQATT and CDR2 SNEGSKA (reference sequence). This CDR3 comprises 14 residues. CDR3 bases: TGCAGTGCAACCTCCCTCCATTCTAACCAGCCCCAGCATTTT. Amino acid sequence: CSATSLHSNQPQHF.

The chain uses TRBV4-2 and TRBJ2-2; D is unresolved. V was pared by 0 bases and J by 3 bases, with 5 bases between. CDR1 and CDR2 from the germline V gene are LGHNA and YNFKEQ. The CDR3 is 14 amino acids. The CDR3 reads CASSQELYTGELFF. Here the CDR3 DNA reads TGTGCCAGCAGCCAAGAGCTCTACACCGGGGAGCTGTTTTTT.